This TCR beta chain was documented in a study of CD8 T cells in Susac syndrome. CDR3 length: 16 amino acids. CDR1 and CDR2 (germline): LGHNA, YNFKEQ. V lost 0 bases to trimming and J lost 4 bases, with 15 bases between them. Random hexamers were used to reverse transcribe roughly 0.5 to 1 ug of RNA. TCRdb passed the immunoSEQ multiplex PCR reads through MiXCR, listing each CDR3 protein once. The sample comprises 150,000 or so distinct CDR3 sequences, just under 95% of which are singletons, and over 0.12% rests with the top ten. This receptor was obtained from a human donor in good health. The chain has TRBV4-2 and TRBJ1-2; no firm D call. The sample was CD4+ T cells from PBMCs. The CDR3 loop reads CASSQEGPQRTYGYTF. CDR3 nucleotides: TGTGCCAGCAGCCAAGAGGGTCCCCAGAGAACCTATGGCTACACCTTC.